The 23 T cell receptor beta chains reported below all come from one sample, sequenced in a study of blood T cell repertoires in COVID-19. The data were produced by immunoSEQ multiplex PCR, yet TCRdb's version contains in-frame clones alone and is incomplete. The data show about 180,000 clones, with just under 80% seen just once and approximately 6.2% held by the top ten. Sequencing input: peripheral blood. The source is a man in his 70s with active or convalescent COVID-19.

This rearrangement joins TRBV6-2 or TRBV6-3 to TRBJ2-6; D unclear. This CDR3 is built from 16 residues. The V end lost 1 base, the J end lost 4 bases, and 11 bases lay between the germline ends. CDR1 is MNHEY and CDR2 is SVGEGT in the germline V gene. CDR3 in DNA: TGTGCCAGCAGTTACTTGCGAGAAACCGGGGCCAACGTCCTGACTTTC. As protein: CASSYLRETGANVLTF.

The chain combines TRBV9 with TRBJ2-7; D remains unclear. The V and J ends lost 4 bases and 3 bases respectively, with 17 bases between them. The CDR3 sequence is 15 residues long. The germline CDR1 and CDR2 sequences are SGDLS and YYNGEE. This CDR3 reads CASSPRTADYYEQYF. The CDR3 coding sequence is TGTGCCAGCAGCCCCCGCACAGCCGATTACTACGAGCAGTACTTC. The full variable domain, with the rest looked up from reference TRBV9 and TRBJ2-7, is DSGVTQTPKHLITATGQRVTLRCSPRSGDLSVYWYQQSLDQGLQFLIQYYNGEERAKGNILERFSAQQFPDLHSELNLSSLELGDSALYFCASSPRTADYYEQYFGPGTRLTVT.

This clone was observed once. This chain's CDR3 is CASTGTGVAGANVLTF. CDR3 coding DNA: TGTGCCAGTACCGGGACAGGGGTCGCTGGGGCCAACGTCCTGACTTTC. The rearrangement joins TRBV19 to TRBJ2-6; 10 bases align to TRBD1. Per the germline V gene, CDR1 is LNHDA and CDR2 is SQIVND (reference sequence). The CDR3 has 16 residues. V gave up 7 bases and J gave up 2 bases; unmatched junction bases: 5.

The CDR3 coding sequence is TGTGCCAGCAGCTTAAGGGGGAAGAGAGAGACCCAGTACTTC. Translation gives CASSLRGKRETQYF. The chain uses TRBV5-6 and TRBJ2-5; the D gene is possibly TRBD1 (6 bases). CDR3 size: 14 residues. Trimming removed 2 bases at V and 4 bases at J, with 12 bases between. Germline loops: CDR1 SGHDT, CDR2 YYEEEE.

The chain links TRBV3-1 (or the pseudogene TRBV3-2) to TRBJ2-1; D gene uncertain. CDR1 and CDR2 from the germline V gene are LGHDT and YNNKEL (reference sequence). CDR3 length: 13 amino acids. Trimming removed 0 bases at V and 9 bases at J, with 9 bases between. The CDR3 coding sequence is TGTGCCAGCAGCCAAGATCTTAACGGTGAGCAGTTCTTC. This sequence encodes CASSQDLNGEQFF.

The chain joins TRBV6-1 to TRBJ1-2; D is uncertain. CDR3 length: 12 residues. Trimming cost V 2 bases and J 9 bases, with 10 bases left between them. Germline values: CDR1 MNHNS, CDR2 SASEGT. The CDR3 nucleotides read TGTGCCAGCAGTGAACAGATGGTCCGCTACACCTTC. It codes for CASSEQMVRYTF.

The chain links TRBV2 to TRBJ1-2, with 8 bases that match TRBD1. Trimming at V came to 7 bases and at J to 11 bases, leaving 24 bases not matched to a gene. The CDR3 sequence is 17 residues long. Germline V lookup: CDR1 SNHLY, CDR2 FYNNEI. The CDR3 sequence: CASMYPERTGREDRYTF. In DNA, the CDR3 is TGTGCCAGCATGTACCCGGAACGGACAGGGCGAGAGGACAGATACACCTTC.

This rearrangement joins TRBV5-4 to TRBJ1-1; D gene uncertain. Germline values: CDR1 SGHNT, CDR2 YYREEE (reference sequence). V lost 2 bases and J lost 0, with 14 bases in between. The CDR3 covers 16 residues. The CDR3 region is CASSFGGGPMNTEAFF. CDR3 DNA sequence: TGTGCCAGCAGCTTCGGAGGAGGCCCTATGAACACTGAAGCTTTCTTT.

The rearrangement joins TRBV29-1 to TRBJ1-1, with 9 bases that match TRBD1. Germline loops: CDR1 SQVTM, CDR2 ANQGSEA. The CDR3 length is 12 residues. CDR3 sequence (DNA): TGCACCGGGACAGGGCGAGGCACTGAAGCTTTCTTT. This translates into CTGTGRGTEAFF. The entire variable domain, with the rest obtained from reference TRBV29-1 and TRBJ1-1, is as follows: SAVISQKPSRDICQRGTSLTIQCQVDSQVTMMFWYRQQPGQSLTLIATANQGSEATYESGFVIDKFPISRPNLTFSTLTVSNMSPEDSSIYLCTGTGRGTEAFFGQGTRLTVV.

This clone appeared a few times. The chain carries TRBV11-2 and TRBJ2-2; D not resolved. The CDR3 spans 15 residues. With 4 bases removed from V and 2 bases from J, the gap between germline ends came to 11 bases. Germline loops: CDR1 SGHAT, CDR2 FQNNGV. The DNA of the CDR3 is TGTGCCAGCAGCTCGTCTGACTTAAACACCGGGGAGCTGTTTTTT. Translated, it gives CASSSSDLNTGELFF.

The genes are TRBV19 and TRBJ2-1; 8 bases are a match to TRBD2. Trimming took 6 bases from V and 6 from J; bases not matched to a gene: 7. CDR3 length: 14 amino acids. From germline, CDR1 is LNHDA and CDR2 SQIVND (reference sequence). In nucleotides, the CDR3 is TGTGCCAGTAGCTCCGGGACTAGAGGCAATGAGCAGTTCTTC. Its protein is CASSSGTRGNEQFF.

The chain employs TRBV29-1 and TRBJ1-4, with 7 bases fitting TRBD1. CDR1 and CDR2 from the germline V gene are SQVTM and ANQGSEA. V lost 5 bases, J lost 5 bases, and 2 bases stayed unmatched. The CDR3 loop spans 12 amino acids. The DNA for the CDR3 is TGCAGCGTTCTGACAGGGAATGAAAAACTGTTTTTT. It encodes CSVLTGNEKLFF.

The chain combines TRBV5-6 with TRBJ2-7; 11 bases match TRBD2. The CDR3 totals 15 residues. V dropped 2 bases and J dropped 3; count of bases not matched to a gene: 4. The V gene's germline CDR1 is SGHDT and CDR2 YYEEEE. The DNA of the CDR3 is TGTGCCAGCAGCTTTAGCGGGGGGGTTTACTACGAGCAGTACTTC. The encoded protein is CASSFSGGVYYEQYF.

This clone was detected only once. This chain connects TRBV10-2 to TRBJ2-7; 12 positions match TRBD2. CDR1 and CDR2 (germline): WSHSY, SAAADI. The CDR3 runs to 16 residues. The V segment lost 3 bases and the J segment 5 bases; nucleotides outside the gene matches: 8. CDR3 DNA: TGCGCCAGCAGTGACCCTAGCGGGGGGGCTAGGCACGAGCAGTACTTC. This codes for CASSDPSGGARHEQYF.

The V and J genes are TRBV7-2 and TRBJ1-1; 10 positions agree with TRBD1. The V gene's germline CDR1 is SGHTA and CDR2 FQGNSA. This CDR3 has 18 residues. Unmatched junction bases numbered 14, after V lost 5 bases and J lost 2 bases. The CDR3 coding sequence is TGTGCCAGCAGCAAACAGGCCAGGGTGACAGGGGGCAACACTGAAGCTTTCTTT. It is translated as CASSKQARVTGGNTEAFF.

V and J are TRBV14 and TRBJ2-1; D is uncertain. Germline V gene data show CDR1 as SGHDN and CDR2 as FVKESK. V was pared by 4 bases and J by 9 bases, with 16 bases between. The CDR3 runs to 14 residues. CDR3 nucleotide sequence: TGTGCCAGCAGCCGCGCCTCTTTTGAGTCTGAGCAGTTCTTC. It is translated as CASSRASFESEQFF.

The rearrangement uses TRBV13 and TRBJ1-5, with D unresolved. Germline CDR1 PRHDT, CDR2 FYEKMQ (reference sequence). CDR3 length: 12 amino acids. Between the trimmed V and J ends, which lost 5 bases and 5 bases, there was a span of 7 bases. In nucleotides, the CDR3 is TGTGCCAGCAGCCGCCAGGATCAGCCCCAGCATTTT. Translated, it gives CASSRQDQPQHF.

The chain combines TRBV2 with TRBJ2-5; TRBD2 matches at 7 bases. CDR3 length: 14 residues. Trimming removed 8 bases from V and 0 bases from J; junction bases left unmatched: 6. The V gene's germline CDR1 is SNHLY and CDR2 FYNNEI. CDR3 loop: CASSTSQNQETQYF. CDR3 DNA sequence: TGTGCCAGCTCGACTAGCCAGAACCAAGAGACCCAGTACTTC.

The rearrangement joins TRBV5-6 to TRBJ1-2; 8 bases are shared with TRBD1. The CDR3 length is 13 residues. V lost 4 bases to trimming and J lost 8 bases; unmatched junction nucleotides: 7. The germline gives CDR1 SGHDT, CDR2 YYEEEE. The CDR3 reads CASSPGQEVGYTF. As DNA, the CDR3 is TGTGCCAGCAGCCCGGGACAGGAGGTCGGCTACACCTTC.

This chain connects TRBV5-6 to TRBJ2-3; 9 bases agree with TRBD2. The CDR3 consists of 17 residues. The trim removed 3 bases at V and 8 bases at J, leaving 16 bases unmatched. Germline-derived CDR1 and CDR2 are SGHDT and YYEEEE. The DNA for the CDR3 is TGTGCCAGCAGCTCCCAATCTGCGGGAGGGTTTTTTAGTACGCAGTATTTT. Translation: CASSSQSAGGFFSTQYF. The complete variable domain, with remaining parts taken from reference TRBV5-6 and TRBJ2-3, reads DAGVTQSPTHLIKTRGQQVTLRCSPKSGHDTVSWYQQALGQGPQFIFQYYEEEERQRGNFPDRFSGHQFPNYSSELNVNALLLGDSALYLCASSSQSAGGFFSTQYFGPGTRLTVL.

Regarding this clone: One end of the junction is discordant with germline, which a read error may explain. For the CDR3, the DNA is TGCGCCAGCAACCAAGGTGTGGCATCAGGTTATGGCTACACCTTC. It specifies CASNQGVASGYGYTF. The chain has TRBV4-1 and TRBJ1-2; no firm D call. Germline CDR1 MGHRA, CDR2 YSYEKL. CDR3 length equals 15 residues.

This chain connects TRBV6-1 to TRBJ2-3; weak D call: TRBD1 (6 bases). Trimming shortened V by 2 bases and J by 2 bases, and 14 bases separated the two germline ends. The CDR3 spans 16 residues. Germline assignment: CDR1 MNHNS and CDR2 SASEGT. CDR3 sequence (DNA): TGTGCCAGCAGTGAACGAAGGCAGGGGCTCACAGATACGCAGTATTTT. Translating gives CASSERRQGLTDTQYF.

The chain has TRBV5-1 and TRBJ1-2, with 8 bases matching TRBD1. The trim removed 7 bases at V and 0 bases at J, leaving 5 bases unmatched. Per the germline V gene, CDR1 is SGHRS and CDR2 is YFSETQ. This CDR3 has 14 amino acids. The CDR3, as DNA: TGCGCCAGCGGGACAGGAGAAACTAACTATGGCTACACCTTC. This encodes CASGTGETNYGYTF.